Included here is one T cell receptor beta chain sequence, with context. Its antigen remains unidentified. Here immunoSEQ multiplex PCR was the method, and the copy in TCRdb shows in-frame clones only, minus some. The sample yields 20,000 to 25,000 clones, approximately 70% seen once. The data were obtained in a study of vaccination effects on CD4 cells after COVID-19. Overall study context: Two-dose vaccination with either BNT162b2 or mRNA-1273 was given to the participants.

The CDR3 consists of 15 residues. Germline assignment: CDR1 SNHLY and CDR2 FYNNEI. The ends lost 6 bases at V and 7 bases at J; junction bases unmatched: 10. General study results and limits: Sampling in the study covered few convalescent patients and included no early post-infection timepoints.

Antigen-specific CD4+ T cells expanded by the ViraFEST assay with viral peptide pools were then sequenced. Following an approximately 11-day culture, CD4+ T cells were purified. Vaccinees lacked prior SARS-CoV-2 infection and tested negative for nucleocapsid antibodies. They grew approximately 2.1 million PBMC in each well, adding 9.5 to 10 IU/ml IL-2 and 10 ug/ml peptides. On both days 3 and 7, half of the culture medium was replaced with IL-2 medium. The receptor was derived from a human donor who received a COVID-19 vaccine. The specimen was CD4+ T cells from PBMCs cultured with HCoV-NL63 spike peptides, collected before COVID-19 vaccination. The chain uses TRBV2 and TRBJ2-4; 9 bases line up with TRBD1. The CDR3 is CASRITGGSSNIQYF. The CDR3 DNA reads TGTGCCAGCAGGATCACAGGGGGCTCAAGTAACATTCAGTACTTC.